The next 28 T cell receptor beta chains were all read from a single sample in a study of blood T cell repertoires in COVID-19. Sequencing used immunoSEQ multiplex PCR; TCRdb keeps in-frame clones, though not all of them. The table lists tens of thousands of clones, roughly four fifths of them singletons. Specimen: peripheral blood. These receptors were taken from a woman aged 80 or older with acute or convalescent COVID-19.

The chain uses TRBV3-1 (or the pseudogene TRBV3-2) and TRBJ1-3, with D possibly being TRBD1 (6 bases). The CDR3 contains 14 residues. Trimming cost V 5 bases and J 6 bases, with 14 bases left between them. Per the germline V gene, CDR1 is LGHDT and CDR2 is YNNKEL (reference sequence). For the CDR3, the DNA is TGTGCCAGCAGCGCCCGGACAGCGGTAAACACCATATATTTT. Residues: CASSARTAVNTIYF.

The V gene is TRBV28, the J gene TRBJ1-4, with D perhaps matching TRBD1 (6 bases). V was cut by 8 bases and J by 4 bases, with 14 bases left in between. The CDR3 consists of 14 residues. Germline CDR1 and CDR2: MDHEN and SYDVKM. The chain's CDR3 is CASSRGRGNEKLFF. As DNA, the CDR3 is TGTGCCAGCTCCAGGGGAAGGGGTAATGAAAAACTGTTTTTT.

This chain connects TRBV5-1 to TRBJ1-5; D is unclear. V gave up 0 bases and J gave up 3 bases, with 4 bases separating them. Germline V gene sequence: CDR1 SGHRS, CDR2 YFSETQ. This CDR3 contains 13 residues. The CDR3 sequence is CASSLASNQPQHF. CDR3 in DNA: TGCGCCAGCAGCTTGGCCTCCAATCAGCCCCAGCATTTT.

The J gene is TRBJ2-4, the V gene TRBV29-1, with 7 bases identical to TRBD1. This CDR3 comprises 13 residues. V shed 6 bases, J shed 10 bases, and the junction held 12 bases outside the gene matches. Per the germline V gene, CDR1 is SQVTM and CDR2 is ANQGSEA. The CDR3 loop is CSVARTGEGIQYF. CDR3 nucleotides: TGCAGCGTCGCCAGGACAGGCGAGGGGATTCAGTACTTC.

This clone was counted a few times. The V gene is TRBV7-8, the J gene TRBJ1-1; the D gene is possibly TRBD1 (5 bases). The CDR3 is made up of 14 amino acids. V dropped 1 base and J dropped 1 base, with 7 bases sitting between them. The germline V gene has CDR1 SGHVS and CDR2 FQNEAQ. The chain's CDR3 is CASSLGRENTEAFF. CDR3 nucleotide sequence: TGTGCCAGCAGCTTAGGCAGGGAGAACACTGAAGCTTTCTTT.

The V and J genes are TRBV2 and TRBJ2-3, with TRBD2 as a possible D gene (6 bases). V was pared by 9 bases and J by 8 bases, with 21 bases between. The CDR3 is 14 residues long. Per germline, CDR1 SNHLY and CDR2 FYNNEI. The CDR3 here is CARAGTVARGTQYF. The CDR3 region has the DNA TGTGCCAGAGCAGGGACTGTTGCTAGGGGTACGCAGTATTTT.

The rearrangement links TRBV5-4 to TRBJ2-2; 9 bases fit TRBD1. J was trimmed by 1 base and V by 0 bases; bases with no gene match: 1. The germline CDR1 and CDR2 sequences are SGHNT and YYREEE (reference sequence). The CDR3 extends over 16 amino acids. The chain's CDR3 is CASSLGQGVNTGELFF. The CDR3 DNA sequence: TGTGCCAGCAGCTTGGGACAGGGGGTGAACACCGGGGAGCTGTTTTTT.

The CDR3 region is CASSPGRGEQYF. DNA for the CDR3: TGTGCCAGCAGCCCCGGGAGGGGCGAGCAGTACTTC. The chain carries TRBV3-1 (or the pseudogene TRBV3-2) and TRBJ2-7; 8 bases align to TRBD2. The ends lost 4 bases at V and 6 bases at J; junction bases unmatched: 2. CDR1 is LGHDT and CDR2 is YNNKEL in the germline V gene (reference sequence). The CDR3 covers 12 residues.

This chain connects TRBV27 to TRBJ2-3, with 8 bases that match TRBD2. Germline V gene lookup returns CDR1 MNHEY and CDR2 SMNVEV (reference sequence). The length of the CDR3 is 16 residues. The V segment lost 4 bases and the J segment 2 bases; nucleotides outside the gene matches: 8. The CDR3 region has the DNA TGTGCCAGCAGTTATACTGGGACTAGATCCACAGATACGCAGTATTTT. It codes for CASSYTGTRSTDTQYF.

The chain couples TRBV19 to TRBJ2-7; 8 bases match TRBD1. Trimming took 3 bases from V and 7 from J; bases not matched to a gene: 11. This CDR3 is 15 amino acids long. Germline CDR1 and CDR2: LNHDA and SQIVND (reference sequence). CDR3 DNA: TGTGCCAGTAGTATTGTCGGGCAGGGGGCGCGGGAGCAGTACTTC. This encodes CASSIVGQGAREQYF.

The CDR3 bases are TGTGCCAGCAGCTTAGGACAGTTCTCAGGTACTGAAGCTTTCTTT. Translated, it gives CASSLGQFSGTEAFF. The V and J genes are TRBV7-6 and TRBJ1-1; D is possibly TRBD1 (5 bases). The CDR3 is made up of 15 amino acids. Germline V gene lookup returns CDR1 SGHVS and CDR2 FNYEAQ. Trimming took 1 base from V and 5 from J, leaving 14 bases between them.

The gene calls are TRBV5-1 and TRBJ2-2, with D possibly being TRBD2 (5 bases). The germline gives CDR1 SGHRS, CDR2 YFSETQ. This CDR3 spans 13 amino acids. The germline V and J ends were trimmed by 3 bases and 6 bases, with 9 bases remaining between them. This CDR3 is CASSSGLPGELFF. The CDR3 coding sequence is TGCGCCAGCAGCTCCGGACTCCCCGGGGAGCTGTTTTTT.

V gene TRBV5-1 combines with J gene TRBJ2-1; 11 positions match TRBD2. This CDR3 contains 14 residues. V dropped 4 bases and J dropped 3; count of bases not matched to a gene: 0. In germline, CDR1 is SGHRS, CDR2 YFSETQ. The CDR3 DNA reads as TGCGCCAGCAGCGGACTAGCGGGCTACAATGAGCAGTTCTTC. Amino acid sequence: CASSGLAGYNEQFF.

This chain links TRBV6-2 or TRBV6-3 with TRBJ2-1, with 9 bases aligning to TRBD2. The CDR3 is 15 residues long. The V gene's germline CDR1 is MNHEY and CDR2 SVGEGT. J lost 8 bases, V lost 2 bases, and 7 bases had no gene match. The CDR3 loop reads CASSYDAGGGDEQFF. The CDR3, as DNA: TGTGCCAGCAGTTACGACGCGGGGGGGGGCGATGAGCAGTTCTTC.

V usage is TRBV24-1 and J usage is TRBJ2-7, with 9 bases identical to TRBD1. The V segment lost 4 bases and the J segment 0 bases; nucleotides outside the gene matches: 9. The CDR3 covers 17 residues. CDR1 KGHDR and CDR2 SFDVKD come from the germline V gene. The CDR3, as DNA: TGTGCCACCAGTGACCCCCGGGACAGGGATAGCTCCTACGAGCAGTACTTC. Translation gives CATSDPRDRDSSYEQYF.

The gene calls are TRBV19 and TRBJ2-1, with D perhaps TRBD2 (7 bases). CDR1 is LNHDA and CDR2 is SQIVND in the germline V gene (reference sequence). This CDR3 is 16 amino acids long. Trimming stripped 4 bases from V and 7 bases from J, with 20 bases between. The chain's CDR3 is CASSKVEGGARNEQFF. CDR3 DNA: TGTGCCAGTAGTAAGGTCGAGGGGGGGGCGCGTAATGAGCAGTTCTTC. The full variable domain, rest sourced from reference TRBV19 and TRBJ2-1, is DGGITQSPKYLFRKEGQNVTLSCEQNLNHDAMYWYRQDPGQGLRLIYYSQIVNDFQKGDIAEGYSVSREKKESFPLTVTSAQKNPTAFYLCASSKVEGGARNEQFFGPGTRLTVL.

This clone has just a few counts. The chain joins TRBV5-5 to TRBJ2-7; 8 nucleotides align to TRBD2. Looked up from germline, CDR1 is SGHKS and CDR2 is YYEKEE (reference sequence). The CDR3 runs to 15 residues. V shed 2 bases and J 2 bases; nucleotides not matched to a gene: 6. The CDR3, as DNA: TGTGCCAGCAGCTTAGGACCCGGGGGGGCCTACGAGCAGTACTTC. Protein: CASSLGPGGAYEQYF.

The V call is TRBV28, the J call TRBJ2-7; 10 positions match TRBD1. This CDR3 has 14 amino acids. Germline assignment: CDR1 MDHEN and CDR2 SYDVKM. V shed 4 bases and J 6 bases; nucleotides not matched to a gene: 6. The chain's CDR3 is CASSSPGQGTEQYF. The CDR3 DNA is TGTGCCAGCAGTTCCCCGGGACAGGGGACCGAGCAGTACTTC.

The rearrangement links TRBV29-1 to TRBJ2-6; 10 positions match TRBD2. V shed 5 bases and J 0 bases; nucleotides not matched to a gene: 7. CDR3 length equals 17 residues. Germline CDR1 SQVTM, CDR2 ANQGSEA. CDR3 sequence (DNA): TGCAGCGTTTTCCTAGCGGGGGCCCTCTCTGGGGCCAACGTCCTGACTTTC. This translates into CSVFLAGALSGANVLTF.

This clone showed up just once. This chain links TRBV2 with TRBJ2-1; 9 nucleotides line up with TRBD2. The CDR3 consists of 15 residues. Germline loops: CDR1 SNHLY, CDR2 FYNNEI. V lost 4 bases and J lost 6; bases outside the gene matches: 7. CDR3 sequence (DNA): TGTGCCAGCAGTGGAAAGGCGGGGGGGTTCAATGAGCAGTTCTTC. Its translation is CASSGKAGGFNEQFF.

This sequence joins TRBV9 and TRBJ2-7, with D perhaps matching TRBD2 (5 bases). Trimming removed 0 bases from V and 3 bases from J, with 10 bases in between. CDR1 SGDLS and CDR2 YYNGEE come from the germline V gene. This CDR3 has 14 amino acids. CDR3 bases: TGTGCCAGCAGCGTAGGCCCAGGACTCTACGAGCAGTACTTC. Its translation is CASSVGPGLYEQYF.

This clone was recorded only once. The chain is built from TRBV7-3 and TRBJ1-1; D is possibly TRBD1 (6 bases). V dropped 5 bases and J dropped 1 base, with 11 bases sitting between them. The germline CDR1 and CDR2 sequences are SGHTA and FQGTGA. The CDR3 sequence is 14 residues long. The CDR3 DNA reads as TGTGCCAGCAGCAACAGGGACCCGAACACTGAAGCTTTCTTT. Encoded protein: CASSNRDPNTEAFF.

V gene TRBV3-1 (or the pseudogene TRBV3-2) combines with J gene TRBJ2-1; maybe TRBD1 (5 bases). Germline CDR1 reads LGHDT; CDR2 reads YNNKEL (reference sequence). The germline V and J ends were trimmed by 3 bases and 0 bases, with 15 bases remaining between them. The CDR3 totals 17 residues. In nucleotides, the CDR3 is TGTGCCAGCAGCCACCTATTGGACATGGGCTCCTACAATGAGCAGTTCTTC. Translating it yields CASSHLLDMGSYNEQFF.

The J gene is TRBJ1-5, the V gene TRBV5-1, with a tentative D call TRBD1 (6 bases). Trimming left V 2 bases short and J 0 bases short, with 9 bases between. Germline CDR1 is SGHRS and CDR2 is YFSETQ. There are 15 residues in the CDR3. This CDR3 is CASSLEGVSNQPQHF. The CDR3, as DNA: TGCGCCAGCAGCTTAGAGGGGGTTAGCAATCAGCCCCAGCATTTT.

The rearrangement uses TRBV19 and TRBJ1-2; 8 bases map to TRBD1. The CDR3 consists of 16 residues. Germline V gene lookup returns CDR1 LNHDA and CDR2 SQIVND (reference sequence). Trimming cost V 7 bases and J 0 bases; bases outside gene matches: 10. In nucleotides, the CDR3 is TGTGCCAGTACCCGACAGGGGAGGAATCCTAACTATGGCTACACCTTC. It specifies CASTRQGRNPNYGYTF.

The CDR3 coding sequence is TGTGCCAGCAGCTTAGGGCCCAGGAACACTGAAGCTTTCTTT. Its translation is CASSLGPRNTEAFF. This rearrangement joins TRBV7-9 to TRBJ1-1; D remains ambiguous. Germline CDR1 and CDR2: SEHNR and FQNEAQ (reference sequence). The CDR3 is 14 residues long. V gave up 1 base and J gave up 1 base, with 7 bases separating them.

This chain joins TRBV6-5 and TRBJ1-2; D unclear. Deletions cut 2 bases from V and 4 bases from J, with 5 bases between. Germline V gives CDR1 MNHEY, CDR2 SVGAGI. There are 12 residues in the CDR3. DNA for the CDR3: TGTGCCAGCAGTTACGGGAGCTATGGCTACACCTTC. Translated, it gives CASSYGSYGYTF.

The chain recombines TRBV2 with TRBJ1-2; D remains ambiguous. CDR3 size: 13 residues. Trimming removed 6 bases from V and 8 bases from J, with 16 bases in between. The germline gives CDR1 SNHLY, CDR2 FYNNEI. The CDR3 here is CASSAAIKEGYTF. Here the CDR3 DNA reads TGTGCCAGCAGCGCTGCTATTAAGGAGGGCTACACCTTC.